The TCR beta chain under discussion was sequenced for a study of blood T cell repertoires in COVID-19. At the level of the study: In each case, the material was cDNA or gDNA derived from T cells, B-cell-depleted T cells, or PBMCs.

The method was immunoSEQ multiplex PCR; TCRdb's version includes in-frame clones alone and lacks a portion of them. Of 85,000 to 90,000 clones listed, roughly 89% are singletons. In germline, CDR1 is LNHDA, CDR2 SQIVND (reference sequence). The CDR3 loop spans 14 amino acids. V lost 5 bases to trimming and J lost 2 bases; unmatched junction nucleotides: 2. The receptor was derived from a woman aged 80 or over with active COVID-19. Sample: peripheral blood. The rearrangement joins TRBV19 to TRBJ2-2; 7 positions match TRBD1. CDR3 amino acids: CASSRDRNTGELFF. The CDR3 region has the DNA TGTGCCAGTAGTCGGGACAGAAACACCGGGGAGCTGTTTTTT.